One T cell receptor (beta chain) is described in this entry. Its antigen is unknown. Gene names follow the mouse nomenclature. These data originate in a study of tissue T cells after allogeneic stem cell transplantation. Overall study findings and caveats: Sampling depth was limited, and the cohort was small and clinically varied. TCR repertoires tracked anatomic similarity, regardless of disease or transplant status.

Sample time point: mouse harvest day 7 after allogeneic transplant. Mouse grafts combined 10^7 T-cell-depleted bone marrow cells with 10^6 splenic CD5+ T cells. Tissues came from B6→BALB/c major-mismatch GVHD mice at day 7 or 14. Here immunoSEQ multiplex PCR was the method, and the copy in TCRdb shows in-frame clones only, minus some. Of 8,500 to 9,000 clones listed, around 40% are singletons. The sample comprised skin. This TCR was sampled from a female BALB/c mouse given C57BL/6 T cells with graft-versus-host disease after an allogeneic hematopoietic cell transplant.

The DNA read from the CDR3 is TGTGCCTGGAGTCTCGACAGGATAAACACCGGGCAGCTCTAC. Protein sequence: CAWSLDRINTGQLY. The full CDR3 reads CAWSLDRINTGQLYF. The gene calls are TRBV31 and TRBJ2-2; D may be TRBD1 (6 bases). The read falls 1 residue short of the CDR3 end, and the missing part is taken from the germline J gene. CDR1 is GKSSPN and CDR2 is SITVG in the germline V gene. V was shortened by 0 bases and J by 1 base, with 9 bases between the two germline ends. The CDR3 runs 15 residues.